The rows below give T cell receptor beta chains drawn from one sample of a study of T cell responses to AZD1222 COVID-19 vaccine. Libraries were prepared by immunoSEQ multiplex PCR; TCRdb keeps only in-frame clonotypes and omits some of them. The sample contains some 130,000 clones, approximately 91% of which appear only once. Source: peripheral blood, taken 28 days after the second AZD1222 dose. These receptor sequences come from an adult who received the AZD1222 COVID-19 vaccine. Each CDR3 is given with its conserved first and last residue. Not all rows give a size; the values are once, few, many and, for expanded clones, a class.

J gene: TRBJ2-2
clone size: -
V gene: TRBV12-5
CDR3 protein: CASAEDRFTGELFF

J gene: TRBJ1-1
clone size: -
V gene: TRBV12-3/TRBV12-4
CDR3 protein: CASSRVDTEAFF

J gene: TRBJ1-1
clone size: -
V gene: TRBV9
CDR3 protein: CASSPSGHTEAFF

J gene: TRBJ2-1
clone size: -
V gene: TRBV12-3/TRBV12-4
CDR3 protein: CASSWGGNEQFF

J gene: TRBJ1-5
clone size: -
V gene: TRBV9
CDR3 protein: CASSGDSNQPQHF

J gene: TRBJ1-2
clone size: -
V gene: TRBV27
CDR3 protein: CASRANGHYGYTF

J gene: TRBJ2-1
clone size: -
V gene: TRBV7-3
CDR3 protein: CASSLTGAGERNEQFF

J gene: TRBJ1-1
clone size: -
V gene: TRBV19
CDR3 protein: CASSMGSRMNTEAFF

J gene: TRBJ2-7
clone size: -
V gene: TRBV5-1
CDR3 protein: CASSTGGSSYEQYF

J gene: TRBJ2-1
clone size: -
V gene: TRBV30
CDR3 protein: CAWSAGGRIYNEQFF

J gene: TRBJ1-2
clone size: -
V gene: TRBV6-5
CDR3 protein: CASTVGGYGYTF

J gene: TRBJ2-1
clone size: -
V gene: TRBV20-1
CDR3 protein: CSARLSDEQFF

J gene: TRBJ2-1
clone size: few
V gene: TRBV5-5
CDR3 protein: CASSLGSGHNEQFF

J gene: TRBJ1-1
clone size: -
V gene: TRBV7-9
CDR3 protein: CASRADTEAFF

J gene: TRBJ1-1
clone size: -
V gene: TRBV2
CDR3 protein: CASSRRPGNTEAFF

J gene: TRBJ1-1
clone size: once
V gene: TRBV4-3
CDR3 protein: CASSRSVGGIEAFF

J gene: TRBJ2-5
clone size: -
V gene: TRBV11-3
CDR3 protein: CASSLAGGTQYF

J gene: TRBJ1-1
clone size: -
V gene: TRBV28
CDR3 protein: CASSQTGSEAFF

J gene: TRBJ1-3
clone size: -
V gene: TRBV9
CDR3 protein: CASSLWGSGNTIYF

J gene: TRBJ1-2
clone size: -
V gene: TRBV5-6
CDR3 protein: CASSLERVFSGYTF

J gene: TRBJ1-1
clone size: -
V gene: TRBV5-4
CDR3 protein: CASSLSQLNTEAFF

J gene: TRBJ2-7
clone size: -
V gene: TRBV9
CDR3 protein: CASSVSGGHYEQYF

J gene: TRBJ2-5
clone size: -
V gene: TRBV24-1
CDR3 protein: CAIGGQGPQETQYF

J gene: TRBJ1-4
clone size: once
V gene: TRBV6-2/TRBV6-3
CDR3 protein: CASSPSPTKLFF

J gene: TRBJ1-6
clone size: -
V gene: TRBV2
CDR3 protein: CASRKADRENSPLHF

J gene: TRBJ1-2
clone size: -
V gene: TRBV9
CDR3 protein: CASSGAGLRPRYGYTF

J gene: TRBJ2-2
clone size: once
V gene: TRBV5-6
CDR3 protein: CASRAGGAGTGELFF

J gene: TRBJ1-1
clone size: -
V gene: TRBV21-1
CDR3 protein: CASSQDREPEAFF

J gene: TRBJ2-3
clone size: -
V gene: TRBV27
CDR3 protein: CASGSREVFTDTQYF

J gene: TRBJ2-1
clone size: once
V gene: TRBV7-2
CDR3 protein: CASSFPRGAVNNEQFF

J gene: TRBJ1-3
clone size: -
V gene: TRBV10-3
CDR3 protein: CAISDRDRGTDTIYF

J gene: TRBJ1-2
clone size: -
V gene: TRBV5-1
CDR3 protein: CASSLRAGDSYGYTF

J gene: TRBJ2-1
clone size: -
V gene: TRBV3-1/TRBV3-2
CDR3 protein: CASSQSLAVYNEQFF

J gene: TRBJ1-1
clone size: -
V gene: TRBV21-1
CDR3 protein: CASSTGRVMNTEAFF

J gene: TRBJ2-1
clone size: once
V gene: TRBV4-1
CDR3 protein: CASSQRSATNNEQFF

J gene: TRBJ2-1
clone size: -
V gene: TRBV11-2
CDR3 protein: CASSLGTSSYNEQFF

J gene: TRBJ1-2
clone size: -
V gene: TRBV9
CDR3 protein: CASSSAAPFYGYTF

J gene: TRBJ1-4
clone size: -
V gene: TRBV4-3
CDR3 protein: CASSQGGGSANEKLFF

J gene: TRBJ1-6
clone size: -
V gene: TRBV19
CDR3 protein: CASGQGGSPLHF

J gene: TRBJ1-1
clone size: -
V gene: TRBV6-5
CDR3 protein: CASSSRTGNTEAFF

J gene: TRBJ1-5
clone size: -
V gene: TRBV3-1/TRBV3-2
CDR3 protein: CASSQTGGPQHF

J gene: TRBJ1-4
clone size: -
V gene: TRBV19
CDR3 protein: CASRTWGLEEKLFF